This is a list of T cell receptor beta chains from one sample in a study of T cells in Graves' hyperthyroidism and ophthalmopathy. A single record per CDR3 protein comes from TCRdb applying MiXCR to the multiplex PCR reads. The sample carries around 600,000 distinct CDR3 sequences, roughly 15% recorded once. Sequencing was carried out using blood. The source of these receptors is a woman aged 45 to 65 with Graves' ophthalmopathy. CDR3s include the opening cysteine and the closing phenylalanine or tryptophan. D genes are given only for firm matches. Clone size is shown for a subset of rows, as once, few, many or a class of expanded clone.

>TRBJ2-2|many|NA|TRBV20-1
CSARGLGGPNTGELFF
TGCAGTGCTAGAGGACTCGGCGGGCCGAACACCGGGGAGCTGTTTTTT
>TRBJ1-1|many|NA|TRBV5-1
CASSLGGDTEAFF
TGTGCCAGCAGTTTGGGTGGGGACACTGAAGCTTTCTTT
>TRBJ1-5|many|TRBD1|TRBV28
CASRVTGDHQPQHF
TGTGCCAGCAGGGTTACAGGGGATCATCAGCCCCAGCATTTT
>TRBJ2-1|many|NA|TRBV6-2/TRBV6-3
CASTIGDLLNNEQFF
TGTGCCAGCACGATCGGAGACCTACTAAACAATGAGCAGTTCTTC
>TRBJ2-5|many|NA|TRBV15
CATSSYRDKETQYF
TGTGCCACCAGCAGTTACCGGGACAAAGAGACCCAGTACTTC
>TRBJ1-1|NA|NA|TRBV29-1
CSVGVEWNTEAFF
TGCAGCGTTGGTGTCGAGTGGAACACTGAAGCTTTCTTT
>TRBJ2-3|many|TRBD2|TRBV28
CASSVLAGKTSTDTQYF
TGTGCCAGCAGTGTGTTAGCGGGGAAAACTAGCACAGATACGCAGTATTTT
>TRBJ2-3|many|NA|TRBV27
CASSLGPRGTDTQYF
TGTGCCAGCAGTTTGGGGCCCCGAGGTACAGATACGCAGTATTTT
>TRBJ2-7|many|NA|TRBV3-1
CASSQDRNYYEQYF
TGTGCCAGCAGCCAAGATCGAAACTACTACGAGCAGTACTTC
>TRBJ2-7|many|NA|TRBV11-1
CASSLAFGRRTYEQYF
TGTGCCAGCAGCTTAGCGTTCGGGCGGCGAACCTACGAGCAGTACTTC
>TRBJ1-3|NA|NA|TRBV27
CASSSSPGFSGNTIYF
TGTGCCAGCAGTTCCTCGCCAGGGTTCTCTGGAAACACCATATATTTT
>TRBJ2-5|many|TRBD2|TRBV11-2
CASSLWTSESQETQYF
TGTGCCAGCAGCTTATGGACTAGCGAAAGCCAAGAGACCCAGTACTTC
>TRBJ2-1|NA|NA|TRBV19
CASSSSTTYNEQFF
TGTGCCAGTAGTTCCTCGACAACGTACAATGAGCAGTTCTTC
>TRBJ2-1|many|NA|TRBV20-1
CSAPPGIDLSSYNEQFF
TGCAGTGCTCCGCCAGGGATAGACCTGAGCTCCTACAATGAGCAGTTCTTC
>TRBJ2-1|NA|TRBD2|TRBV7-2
CASSLLGLAGRYNEQFF
TGTGCCAGCAGCTTACTGGGACTAGCGGGACGATACAATGAGCAGTTCTTC
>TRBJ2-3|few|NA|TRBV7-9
CASRESNGPDTQYF
TGTGCCAGCAGAGAGAGTAACGGTCCAGATACGCAGTATTTT
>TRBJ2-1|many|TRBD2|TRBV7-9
CASSSSQEREKDEQFF
TGTGCCAGCAGCTCCAGTCAGGAGCGGGAGAAGGATGAGCAGTTCTTC
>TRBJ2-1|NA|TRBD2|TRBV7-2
CASSLGSRGRVYNEQFF
TGTGCCAGCAGCTTAGGTTCGCGCGGGAGGGTCTACAATGAGCAGTTCTTC
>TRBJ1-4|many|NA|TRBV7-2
CASSLYPGTEKLFF
TGTGCCAGCAGCTTATATCCAGGGACGGAAAAACTGTTTTTT
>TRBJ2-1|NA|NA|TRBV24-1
CATSDGRVSYNEQFF
TGTGCCACCAGTGATGGCAGGGTCTCCTACAATGAGCAGTTCTTC
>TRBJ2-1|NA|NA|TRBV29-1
CSVDMGGSSYNEQFF
TGCAGCGTTGATATGGGCGGAAGCTCCTACAATGAGCAGTTCTTC
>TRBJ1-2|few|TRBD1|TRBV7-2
CASSLDRGDYGYTF
TGTGCCAGCAGCTTGGACAGGGGGGACTATGGCTACACCTTC
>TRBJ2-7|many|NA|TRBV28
CASSLGGLSGDNSYEQYF
TGTGCCAGCAGTTTAGGGGGTTTGTCGGGAGACAACTCCTACGAGCAGTACTTC
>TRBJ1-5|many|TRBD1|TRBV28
CASSLPGGESQPQHF
TGTGCCAGCAGTTTACCAGGGGGCGAAAGTCAGCCCCAGCATTTT
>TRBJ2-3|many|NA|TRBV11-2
CASSLDPGHQDTQYF
TGTGCCAGCAGCTTAGATCCCGGACATCAAGATACGCAGTATTTT
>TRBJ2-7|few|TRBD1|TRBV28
CASRHDRENSYEQYF
TGTGCCAGCAGACACGACAGGGAGAACTCCTACGAGCAGTACTTC
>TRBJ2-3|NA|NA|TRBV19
CASSIVSGSLTDTQYF
TGTGCCAGTAGTATCGTATCGGGGAGCCTCACAGATACGCAGTATTTT
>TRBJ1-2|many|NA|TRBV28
CASSNRDFYGYTF
TGTGCCAGCAGCAACAGGGATTTCTATGGCTACACCTTC
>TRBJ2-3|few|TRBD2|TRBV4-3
CASSHGLAGVDNTQYF
TGCGCCAGCAGCCACGGACTAGCGGGAGTGGACAATACGCAGTATTTT
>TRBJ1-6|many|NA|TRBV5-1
CASSAGHYNSPLHF
TGCGCCAGCAGCGCGGGACACTATAATTCACCCCTCCACTTT
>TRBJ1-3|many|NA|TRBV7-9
CASSLVSPGNTIYF
TGTGCCAGCAGCTTAGTTAGCCCTGGAAACACCATATATTTT
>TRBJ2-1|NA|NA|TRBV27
CASSFQSGTPPNEQFF
TGTGCCAGCAGTTTTCAATCCGGGACTCCCCCGAATGAGCAGTTCTTC
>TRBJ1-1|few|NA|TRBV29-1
CSVGTQPPGQRAFF
TGCAGCGTCGGTACTCAACCCCCGGGACAACGGGCTTTCTTT
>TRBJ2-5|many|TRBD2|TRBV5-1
CASSPWTSLQETQYF
TGCGCCAGCAGCCCTTGGACTAGTTTACAAGAGACCCAGTACTTC
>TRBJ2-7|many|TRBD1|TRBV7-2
CASSLRTGDEQYF
TGTGCCAGCAGCTTACGGACAGGAGACGAGCAGTACTTC
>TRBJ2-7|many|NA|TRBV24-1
CATSAAGSYEQYF
TGTGCCACCAGTGCGGCCGGTTCCTACGAGCAGTACTTC
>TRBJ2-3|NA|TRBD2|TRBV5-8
CASSSLAGGPSTDTQYF
TGTGCCAGCAGCTCATTAGCGGGAGGGCCATCAACAGATACGCAGTATTTT
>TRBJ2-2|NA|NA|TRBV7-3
CASSLTGLLNTGELFF
TGTGCCAGCAGCTTAACCGGACTCTTGAACACCGGGGAGCTGTTTTTT
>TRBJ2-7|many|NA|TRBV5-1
CASSLGAVSSYEQYF
TGCGCCAGCAGCTTGGGAGCGGTTAGCTCCTACGAGCAGTACTTC
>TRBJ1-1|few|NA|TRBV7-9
CASRSGGRMNTEAFF
TGTGCCAGCAGATCTGGGGGGAGGATGAACACTGAAGCTTTCTTT
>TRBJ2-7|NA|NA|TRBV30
CAWGGPGLREQYF
TGTGCCTGGGGGGGCCCCGGACTGAGGGAGCAGTACTTC